These 24 T cell receptor beta chains were sequenced from one sample in a study of sequential checkpoint blockade in melanoma (dated by TCRdb to between 2018 and 2021). The treatment or condition label for this specimen denotes: randomized to nivolumab then ipilimumab (arm A) or the reverse (arm B). The method was the immunoSEQ multiplex PCR assay. TCRdb limited this immuneACCESS table to in-frame rearrangements with V and J called. A share of clones is missing; checked studies link under half to unresolved V genes, and the rest is unexplained. Here the sample has under 4,500 clones; roughly 21% occur a single time. The ten largest clonotypes hold roughly 4% of the sample. This specimen consisted of tumor tissue (inferred from file names), obtained from a patient given nivolumab and ipilimumab in sequence. The receptors originated from a human donor with melanoma.

This clone is large by share. The chain uses TRBV11-3 and TRBJ1-4, with a possible D match to TRBD1 (6 bases). The V end was cut by 0 bases, the J end by 7 bases, with 12 bases between. The CDR3 is 15 residues long. Per germline, CDR1 SGHNT and CDR2 YENEEA. The CDR3 reads CASSLEVGAGEKLFF. The CDR3 DNA sequence: TGTGCCAGCAGCTTAGAGGTGGGGGCTGGTGAAAAACTGTTTTTT.

Relative to its sample, this clone is medium-sized. This chain uses TRBV4-1 with TRBJ1-2; D gene uncertain. V lost 0 bases to trimming and J lost 0 bases, with 17 bases between them. There are 18 residues in the CDR3. Germline V lookup: CDR1 MGHRA, CDR2 YSYEKL. The CDR3: CASSQDLPAASANYGYTF. CDR3 sequence (DNA): TGCGCCAGCAGCCAAGATCTTCCAGCCGCCTCAGCTAACTATGGCTACACCTTC.

This clone has a count of ten or more. The rearrangement uses TRBV11-3 and TRBJ2-7; either TRBD1 or TRBD2 may fit D (7 bases each). CDR3 length: 14 amino acids. CDR1 is SGHNT, CDR2 YENEEA, per germline. Trimming shortened V by 4 bases and J by 6 bases, and 16 bases separated the two germline ends. The CDR3 bases are TGTGCCAGCAGCTGGGAGGGGGCAGGGCGCGAGCAGTACTTC. Translated, it gives CASSWEGAGREQYF.

This clone was counted at least ten times. The CDR3 reads CASSLGSTAGNTIYF. Here the CDR3 DNA reads TGTGCCAGCAGCTTAGGAAGCACAGCTGGAAACACCATATATTTT. The chain joins TRBV11-3 to TRBJ1-3; D uncertain. The CDR3 is made up of 15 amino acids. V was clipped by 1 base and J by 2 bases, with 9 bases between them. The germline gives CDR1 SGHNT, CDR2 YENEEA. Full variable domain (rest looked up from reference TRBV11-3 and TRBJ1-3): EAGVVQSPRYKIIEKKQPVAFWCNPISGHNTLYWYLQNLGQGPELLIRYENEEAVDDSQLPKDRFSAERLKGVDSTLKIQPAELGDSAVYLCASSLGSTAGNTIYFGEGSWLTVV.

The V and J genes are TRBV6-8 and TRBJ1-6; D may be TRBD1 (5 bases). In germline, CDR1 is MNHGY, CDR2 SAAAGT. The CDR3 is made up of 16 amino acids. The V end lost 5 bases, the J end lost 7 bases, and 18 bases lay between the germline ends. The CDR3 DNA follows: TGTGCCAGCAGTGCCTACACCCAGGGTTGGAATTCACCCCTCCACTTT. Protein: CASSAYTQGWNSPLHF.

This clone occurred many times. The CDR3 sequence: CASSPLLAGSSYNEQFF. The CDR3 coding sequence is TGTGCCAGCAGCCCCCTTCTAGCGGGAAGCTCCTACAATGAGCAGTTCTTC. This chain connects TRBV11-3 to TRBJ2-1, with 9 nucleotides matching TRBD2. Germline CDR1 reads SGHNT; CDR2 reads YENEEA. V lost 5 bases and J lost 0; bases outside the gene matches: 8. This CDR3 is built from 17 residues.

By sample fraction, this clone is medium-sized. The V and J genes are TRBV11-3 and TRBJ1-4; 7 bases map to TRBD1. Unmatched junction bases numbered 4, after V lost 5 bases and J lost 4 bases. The CDR3 is 14 residues long. Looked up from germline, CDR1 is SGHNT and CDR2 is YENEEA. This CDR3 is CASSGQANNEKLFF. The CDR3 nucleotides read TGTGCCAGCAGCGGACAGGCGAATAATGAAAAACTGTTTTTT.

This clone occurred a few times. The chain combines TRBV6-8 with TRBJ1-1; unclear D gene. CDR3 size: 14 residues. Germline V gives CDR1 MNHGY, CDR2 SAAAGT. V was clipped by 2 bases and J by 4 bases, with 11 bases between them. The CDR3 loop reads CASSYGGPVTEAFF. The CDR3 region has the DNA TGTGCCAGCAGTTACGGAGGGCCTGTCACTGAAGCTTTCTTT.

This clone is labeled medium-sized. The chain combines TRBV11-3 with TRBJ2-1, with 9 bases aligning to TRBD2. The CDR3 totals 15 residues. Trimming at V came to 3 bases and at J to 4 bases, leaving 4 bases not matched to a gene. Germline V gene sequence: CDR1 SGHNT, CDR2 YENEEA. This CDR3 is CASSFSGGLYNEQFF. Written as DNA, the CDR3 is TGTGCCAGCAGCTTTAGCGGGGGCCTTTACAATGAGCAGTTCTTC.

This chain links TRBV11-3 with TRBJ2-7, with a possible D match to TRBD2 (7 bases). Deletions cut 5 bases from V and 2 bases from J, with 19 bases between. Germline values: CDR1 SGHNT, CDR2 YENEEA. The CDR3 consists of 16 residues. The CDR3 loop reads CASSTGGRGPTYEQYF. The CDR3 DNA reads TGTGCCAGCAGCACTGGGGGGCGGGGGCCCACCTACGAGCAGTACTTC.

In this sample, this clone turned up a few times. CDR3 DNA: TGTGCCAGCAGTGGTGATACCGGGGAGCTGTTTTTT. Protein sequence: CASSGDTGELFF. The rearrangement links TRBV9 to TRBJ2-2, with no clear D. Per germline, CDR1 SGDLS and CDR2 YYNGEE. Trimming shortened V by 5 bases and J by 5 bases, and 7 bases separated the two germline ends. CDR3 length: 12 residues.

This clone was seen a single time. The genes are TRBV5-1 and TRBJ1-1; D remains ambiguous. Trimming cost V 3 bases and J 1 base, with 10 bases left between them. In germline, CDR1 is SGHRS, CDR2 YFSETQ. This CDR3 has 14 amino acids. The CDR3 reads CASSSESKNTEAFF. In nucleotides, the CDR3 is TGCGCCAGCAGCTCAGAGAGCAAGAACACTGAAGCTTTCTTT.

CDR3 sequence (DNA): TGTGCCAGTAGGGAACAGGGGGCAGGACAGCCCCAGCATTTT. Its translation is CASREQGAGQPQHF. The chain links TRBV19 to TRBJ1-5; TRBD1 matches at 9 bases. The length of the CDR3 is 14 residues. Germline trimming cut 6 bases from V and 7 bases from J; bases unmatched to any gene: 7. CDR1 and CDR2 (germline): LNHDA, SQIVND (reference sequence).

This chain uses TRBV28 with TRBJ1-3; no firm D call. The germline CDR1 and CDR2 sequences are MDHEN and SYDVKM. The CDR3 runs 16 residues. The V and J ends lost 2 bases and 0 bases respectively, with 11 bases between them. The CDR3 protein is CASSLLGVSSGNTIYF. Here the CDR3 DNA reads TGTGCCAGCAGTTTACTTGGCGTGAGCTCTGGAAACACCATATATTTT.

This clone has at least ten counts. The rearrangement joins TRBV11-3 to TRBJ2-7, with D perhaps matching TRBD1 or TRBD2 (5 bases each). The CDR3 has 15 residues. The germline V gene has CDR1 SGHNT and CDR2 YENEEA. V was shortened by 2 bases and J by 4 bases, with 15 bases between the two germline ends. Here the CDR3 DNA reads TGTGCCAGCAGCTTAATGCTTGGGACGATATACGAGCAGTACTTC. This translates into CASSLMLGTIYEQYF.

In this sample, this clone turned up once. The V gene is TRBV19, the J gene TRBJ2-6, with D perhaps TRBD1 (6 bases). This CDR3 region has 16 residues. The germline V and J ends were trimmed by 4 bases and 2 bases, with 12 bases remaining between them. Looked up from germline, CDR1 is LNHDA and CDR2 is SQIVND (reference sequence). CDR3 coding DNA: TGTGCCAGTAGTAACCCCCAGGGGACTGGGGCCAACGTCCTGACTTTC. It is translated as CASSNPQGTGANVLTF.

This clone was counted a few times. The chain recombines TRBV30 with TRBJ1-2; TRBD1 might be the D (6 bases). Trimming took off 2 bases at V and 4 bases at J, with 11 bases between the two ends. This CDR3 has 13 residues. Germline CDR1 reads GTSNPN; CDR2 reads SVGIG (reference sequence). The CDR3 bases are TGTGCCTGGAGTTCGGGGGCTACCTATGGCTACACCTTC. Its translation is CAWSSGATYGYTF.

This clone came up a few times. This rearrangement joins TRBV28 to TRBJ1-6; D not resolved. The CDR3 runs 14 residues. Trimming took 6 bases from V and 4 from J, leaving 10 bases between them. Germline V gene sequence: CDR1 MDHEN, CDR2 SYDVKM. The CDR3, as DNA: TGTGCCAGCAGAAGGGCCTTTTATAATTCACCCCTCCACTTT. This gives the protein CASRRAFYNSPLHF.

This clone was counted between two and nine times. The chain employs TRBV9 and TRBJ2-1, with D perhaps TRBD2 (6 bases). Between the trimmed V and J ends, which lost 6 bases and 4 bases, there was a span of 14 bases. From germline, CDR1 is SGDLS and CDR2 YYNGEE. This CDR3 has 14 amino acids. The CDR3 DNA sequence: TGTGCCAGCATTAAGCTAGCGCGATACAATGAGCAGTTCTTC. Encoded protein: CASIKLARYNEQFF. The variable domain in full, completed from reference TRBV9 and TRBJ2-1, reads DSGVTQTPKHLITATGQRVTLRCSPRSGDLSVYWYQQSLDQGLQFLIQYYNGEERAKGNILERFSAQQFPDLHSELNLSSLELGDSALYFCASIKLARYNEQFFGPGTRLTVL.

The rearrangement uses TRBV15 and TRBJ2-5; TRBD2 matches 9 bases. The CDR3 totals 14 residues. Germline V gene data show CDR1 as LNHNV and CDR2 as YYDKDF (reference sequence). With V trimmed by 5 bases and J by 4 bases, 5 bases remained unmatched. This CDR3 is CATSVAGARETQYF. The CDR3 DNA is TGTGCCACCAGCGTAGCGGGGGCGAGAGAGACCCAGTACTTC.

This chain uses TRBV11-3 with TRBJ2-1; D is perhaps TRBD2 (5 bases). Trimming took 3 bases from V and 5 from J, leaving 14 bases between them. Germline V gene sequence: CDR1 SGHNT, CDR2 YENEEA. CDR3 length: 15 amino acids. The CDR3 sequence: CASSFRGVGNNEQFF. CDR3 nucleotide sequence: TGTGCCAGCAGCTTCCGCGGTGTCGGGAACAATGAGCAGTTCTTC.

The chain uses TRBV7-4 and TRBJ2-7; a possible D gene is TRBD1 (6 bases). Trimming took 6 bases from V and 5 from J, leaving 14 bases between them. Germline CDR1 reads SGHVT; CDR2 reads SQSDAQ. This CDR3 region has 13 residues. CDR3: CASSPFQGHEQYF. The CDR3 DNA is TGTGCCAGCAGTCCCTTCCAGGGGCACGAGCAGTACTTC.

This rearrangement joins TRBV6-8 to TRBJ2-1, with D possibly being TRBD2 (7 bases). Germline values: CDR1 MNHGY, CDR2 SAAAGT. Trimming shortened V by 8 bases and J by 7 bases, and 18 bases separated the two germline ends. CDR3 length equals 14 residues. Here the CDR3 DNA reads TGTGCCAGCTGGGAGGGGGGGAAGGGGAATGAGCAGTTCTTC. Translated: CASWEGGKGNEQFF.

The chain carries TRBV14 and TRBJ2-5; 12 nucleotides agree with TRBD1. J was trimmed by 5 bases and V by 0 bases; bases with no gene match: 7. Germline V gene data show CDR1 as SGHDN and CDR2 as FVKESK. The CDR3 is made up of 17 amino acids. CDR3 region: CASSQDWGTGGYETQYF. DNA for the CDR3: TGTGCCAGCAGCCAAGATTGGGGGACAGGGGGCTACGAGACCCAGTACTTC.